These T cell receptor beta chains were read from a single sample in a study of identical twins. TCRdb used MiXCR to reprocess the 5' RACE reads, holding one entry per CDR3 protein. Altogether about 890,000 distinct CDR3 sequences are present, 10% to 15% being singletons, with the ten largest covering around 1.5%. The same sample was also studied in work on yellow fever vaccine responses in identical twins.

Sequenced input: PBMCs. The receptors stem from a woman in her late teens or twenties in good health. The CDR3 runs from the conserved cysteine through the conserved F or W. The D gene is left open where the match is weak. Some rows have no size entry. The others give once, few or many, or a class for an expanded clone.

D	J	size	V	DNA	CDR3
TRBD2	TRBJ2-1	many	TRBV29-1	TGCAGCGGTAAACTAGCGGGCGATGAGCAGTTCTTC	CSGKLAGDEQFF
-	TRBJ1-1	-	TRBV18	TGTGCCAGCTCACCACTCGGGCACGGAACTAACACTGAAGCTTTCTTT	CASSPLGHGTNTEAFF
-	TRBJ2-7	-	TRBV5-1	TGCGCCAGCAGCTTGGGTAGTAGCGAGTACGAGCAGTACTTC	CASSLGSSEYEQYF
TRBD1	TRBJ2-1	few	TRBV5-1	TGCGCCAGCAGCTGGACAGGGATTAAAGACAATGAGCAGTTCTTC	CASSWTGIKDNEQFF
TRBD2	TRBJ2-1	few	TRBV10-3	TGTGCCATCAAATCCGGCGGGAGACTCCACAATGAGCAGTTCTTC	CAIKSGGRLHNEQFF
TRBD2	TRBJ2-7	once	TRBV7-2	TGTGCCAGCAGCCCGACTAGCGGGTTCCCCTACGAGCAGTACTTC	CASSPTSGFPYEQYF
TRBD1	TRBJ2-3	-	TRBV4-2	TGTGCCAGCAGCCCCGGGACAGGGAGGTTGGCAGATACGCAGTATTTT	CASSPGTGRLADTQYF
-	TRBJ2-5	few	TRBV6-1	TGTGCCAGCCTGGTTCCCAGCCAAGAGACCCAGTACTTC	CASLVPSQETQYF
-	TRBJ2-1	few	TRBV12-3/TRBV12-4	TGTGCCAGCAGCCTCGGGGGCTACCAGTTCTTC	CASSLGGYQFF
-	TRBJ2-2	-	TRBV4-2	TGTGCCAGCAGCCAAGTGGGGTTAGGGCACACCGGGGAGCTGTTTTTT	CASSQVGLGHTGELFF
-	TRBJ1-3	few	TRBV2	TGTGCCAGCAGTGAAGCCAGGGAGAACACCATATATTTT	CASSEARENTIYF
-	TRBJ2-2	-	TRBV7-2	TGTGCCAGCAGCTTTGGGGCTCCGAACACCGGGGAGCTGTTTTTT	CASSFGAPNTGELFF
-	TRBJ2-2	-	TRBV19	TGTGCCAGCCAGGGCACCGGGGAGCTGTTTTTT	CASQGTGELFF
TRBD2	TRBJ2-5	few	TRBV20-1	TGCAGTGCTAGGGCGGGGGAAGAGACCCAGTACTTC	CSARAGEETQYF
-	TRBJ2-3	-	TRBV18	TGTGCCAGCTCACCGGGACTCCAGACAGATACGCAGTATTTT	CASSPGLQTDTQYF
-	TRBJ2-2	-	TRBV7-9	TGTGCCAGCACCCCGGAGGCCGGGGAGCTGTTTTTT	CASTPEAGELFF
TRBD1	TRBJ2-1	-	TRBV5-1	TGCGCCAGCAGCAAAGGGGGACAGGGGACTTACAATGAGCAGTTCTTC	CASSKGGQGTYNEQFF
TRBD1	TRBJ1-3	-	TRBV5-6	TGTGCCAGCAGACCCAGCGGGACAGGGGGCGGAAACACCATATATTTT	CASRPSGTGGGNTIYF
TRBD1	TRBJ2-2	few	TRBV6-5	TGTGCCAGCAGACTGAGGACAGGGGGATTAAACGCCGGGGAGCTGTTTTTT	CASRLRTGGLNAGELFF
-	TRBJ1-2	few	TRBV10-3	TGTGCCATCAGTGAAGTGGGGCAGGTGGACTATGGCTACACCTTC	CAISEVGQVDYGYTF
-	TRBJ1-1	many	TRBV12-3/TRBV12-4	TGTGCCAGCAGTTTATTGGATTTAGGGGGTACTGAAGCTTTCTTT	CASSLLDLGGTEAFF
TRBD2	TRBJ2-3	few	TRBV27	TGTGCCAGCAGTTTCAGGCCTAGCGGTTCCACAGATACGCAGTATTTT	CASSFRPSGSTDTQYF
-	TRBJ2-1	-	TRBV11-2	TGTGCCAGCAGCCGTGATCAGAAGCAGTTCTTC	CASSRDQKQFF
TRBD2	TRBJ2-5	few	TRBV4-1	TGCGCCAGCAGCCAATTGACTAGCCTAGAGACCCAGTACTTC	CASSQLTSLETQYF
TRBD1	TRBJ1-6	many	TRBV27	TGTGCCAGCAGCACAGGGGGCACCTATAATTCACCCCTCCACTTT	CASSTGGTYNSPLHF
-	TRBJ1-5	-	TRBV2	TGTGCCAGCAGTGGGGAGGGGCTCTCCGGTCAGCCCCAGCATTTT	CASSGEGLSGQPQHF
-	TRBJ2-7	-	TRBV20-1	TGCAGTGCTACAGATCAGGACGAGCAGTACTTC	CSATDQDEQYF
TRBD2	TRBJ2-5	many	TRBV5-1	TGCGCCAGCAGCTTGGCCGGGACTAGCGGGAGTGTAGAGACCCAGTACTTC	CASSLAGTSGSVETQYF
TRBD2	TRBJ2-5	few	TRBV24-1	TGTGCCACCAGTGCGGGCCTAGGTGGTCCACTCGGGGGGGAGACCCAGTACTTC	CATSAGLGGPLGGETQYF
-	TRBJ2-3	few	TRBV5-1	TGCGCCAGCAGCTTGGCGGGGCAGGGAAGCACAGATACGCAGTATTTT	CASSLAGQGSTDTQYF
-	TRBJ2-5	-	TRBV4-1	TGCGCCAGCAGCCAAGATCCGACTGCACAAGAGACCCAGTACTTC	CASSQDPTAQETQYF
TRBD1	TRBJ1-2	-	TRBV29-1	TGCAGCGTCCTACAGGGGGTAGATGGCTACACCTTC	CSVLQGVDGYTF
TRBD2	TRBJ2-7	-	TRBV6-5	TGTGCCAGCAGTTACTCGAGGGCGGGAGGGCCGTACGAGCAGTACTTC	CASSYSRAGGPYEQYF
-	TRBJ2-7	-	TRBV18	TGTGCCAGCTCACCGGGGACACCGACTTACGAGCAGTACTTC	CASSPGTPTYEQYF
TRBD1	TRBJ2-4	few	TRBV5-6	TGTGCCAGCAGCATGGGACAGGGGCTGAGGGGAAACATTCAGTACTTC	CASSMGQGLRGNIQYF
TRBD1	TRBJ2-1	-	TRBV7-9	TGTGCCAGCAGCTTCGGACAGGGGGAGAATGAGCAGTTCTTC	CASSFGQGENEQFF
-	TRBJ1-1	-	TRBV10-3	TGTGCCATCGGTGACATTCCTGATGAAGCTTTCTTT	CAIGDIPDEAFF
-	TRBJ2-7	many	TRBV12-3/TRBV12-4	TGTGCCAGCAGTTCGGTAGTCCCTCGAGAGCAGTACTTC	CASSSVVPREQYF
-	TRBJ1-5	-	TRBV6-2/TRBV6-3	TGTGCCAGCAGTTACGCTACAGGGTTTGGGCAGCCCCAGCATTTT	CASSYATGFGQPQHF
TRBD1	TRBJ1-3	-	TRBV6-1	TGTGCCAGCAGCTTGGAGGGGGCTAACTCTGGAAACACCATATATTTT	CASSLEGANSGNTIYF
-	TRBJ2-7	-	TRBV5-1	TGCGCCAGCAGCCAAAGTCCGGGGACGGCCTCACACGAGCAGTACTTC	CASSQSPGTASHEQYF
-	TRBJ2-3	few	TRBV29-1	TGCAGCTCCCAAGGTTCGGGCACAGATACGCAGTATTTT	CSSQGSGTDTQYF
-	TRBJ2-2	-	TRBV12-3/TRBV12-4	TGTGCCAGCAGTTTCTTTGTGGGGGCCGGGGAGCTGTTTTTT	CASSFFVGAGELFF
TRBD2	TRBJ2-4	few	TRBV5-4	TGTGCCAGCAGCAGGACTAGCGGGAGTGGCAACATTCAGTACTTC	CASSRTSGSGNIQYF
-	TRBJ2-7	few	TRBV6-2/TRBV6-3	TGTGCCAGCAGTTACGCCCAGGGATCCTACGAGCAGTACTTC	CASSYAQGSYEQYF
-	TRBJ2-1	-	TRBV10-2	TGCGCCAGCAGCGTACAGGGCGGCCCCTACAATGAGCAGTTCTTC	CASSVQGGPYNEQFF
-	TRBJ1-5	few	TRBV20-1	TGCAGTGCTAGTACGCCCGGGGGGAACAATCAGCCCCAGCATTTT	CSASTPGGNNQPQHF
TRBD2	TRBJ2-3	few	TRBV12-3/TRBV12-4	TGTGCCAGCAGTTTAGCGCTAGCGGGAGTTGTGACAGATACGCAGTATTTT	CASSLALAGVVTDTQYF
TRBD2	TRBJ2-1	few	TRBV11-2	TGTGCCAGCAGCCCGGGACTAGACCGCAATGAGCAGTTCTTC	CASSPGLDRNEQFF
TRBD2	TRBJ2-1	few	TRBV11-3	TGTGCCAGCAGCCCCCGGACTAGCGGGGACAACAATGAGCAGTTCTTC	CASSPRTSGDNNEQFF
TRBD2	TRBJ2-2	-	TRBV29-1	TGCAGCGTTATCGGGGGGGGGATTACCGGGGAGCTGTTTTTT	CSVIGGGITGELFF